This T cell receptor (beta chain) was profiled in a study of blood T cell repertoires in COVID-19. Sequencing was performed with immunoSEQ multiplex PCR; in TCRdb, only in-frame clones are kept and a portion is missing. The table records around 220,000 clones, 82% of them present only once. Deletions cut 7 bases from V and 4 bases from J, with 10 bases between. Germline assignment: CDR1 KGHDR and CDR2 SFDVKD. The CDR3 is 13 residues long. The chain recombines TRBV24-1 with TRBJ1-3; possibly TRBD1 for D (6 bases). This receptor was taken from a woman at least 80 years old with COVID-19, enrolled during active disease. Sequencing was performed on peripheral blood. The CDR3 spells CATRVGQGNTIYF. CDR3 coding DNA: TGTGCCACCAGGGTCGGACAGGGAAACACCATATATTTT.